Here is one T cell receptor (beta chain) with its context. The length of the CDR3 is 15 residues. The V gene's germline CDR1 is SGHNT and CDR2 YYREEE (reference sequence). Losses at the gene ends were 1 base for V and 4 bases for J; bases not matched to a gene: 6. The entry originates in a study of Ad26.COV2.S vaccination and SARS-CoV-2 variants. Treatment: some 20 received Ad26.COV2.S at low or high dose, single or two shots; a few received placebo; per-sample allocation not given. It was on day 63 after the first vaccine or placebo injection that samples were taken. Libraries were prepared by immunoSEQ multiplex PCR; TCRdb keeps only in-frame clonotypes and omits some of them. This table has 300,000 to 400,000 clones, about 85% appearing once.

J is TRBJ2-3 and V is TRBV5-4; 7 bases line up with TRBD1. Specimen: peripheral blood, collected in a trial of Ad26.COV2.S vaccine versus placebo. The sequence was collected from a person between 18 and 60 years old who received the Ad26.COV2.S COVID-19 vaccine or a placebo. CDR3: CASSLKGGTADTQYF. The DNA of the CDR3 is TGTGCCAGCAGCTTGAAAGGGGGCACAGCAGATACGCAGTATTTT.